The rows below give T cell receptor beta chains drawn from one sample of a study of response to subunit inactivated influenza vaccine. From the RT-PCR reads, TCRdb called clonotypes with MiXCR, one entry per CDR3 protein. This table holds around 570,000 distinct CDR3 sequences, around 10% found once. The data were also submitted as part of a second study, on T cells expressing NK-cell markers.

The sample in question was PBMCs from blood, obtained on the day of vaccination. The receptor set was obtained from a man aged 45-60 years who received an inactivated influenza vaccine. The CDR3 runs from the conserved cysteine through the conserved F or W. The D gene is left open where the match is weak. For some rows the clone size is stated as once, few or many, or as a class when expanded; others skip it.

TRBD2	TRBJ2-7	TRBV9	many	TGTGCCAGCAGCGTAGATGGACTAGCTAGCTACGAGCAGTACTTC	CASSVDGLASYEQYF
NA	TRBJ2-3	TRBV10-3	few	TGTGCCATCAGTGAGTCGGATGCGACAGATACGCAGTATTTT	CAISESDATDTQYF
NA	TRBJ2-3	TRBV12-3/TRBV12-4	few	TGTGCCAGCAGTTTAACAGCCCTGGATACGCAGTATTTT	CASSLTALDTQYF
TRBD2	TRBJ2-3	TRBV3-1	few	TGTGCCAGCAGCCCGGGACTAGCGGGAGTGGTAGATACGCAGTATTTT	CASSPGLAGVVDTQYF
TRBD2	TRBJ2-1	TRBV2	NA	TGTGCCAGCAGGGAAACCGGGAGGGGGACTAGCCGACACTCCTACAATGAGCAGTTCTTC	CASRETGRGTSRHSYNEQFF
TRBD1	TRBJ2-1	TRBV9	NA	TGTGCCAGCAGCGTTCAGCCGACAGGGCTCTACAATGAGCAGTTCTTC	CASSVQPTGLYNEQFF
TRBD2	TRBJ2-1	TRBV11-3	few	TGTGCCAGCAGCTTAGGAGGACTAGCGGGGGACAATGAGCAGTTCTTC	CASSLGGLAGDNEQFF
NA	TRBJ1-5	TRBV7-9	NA	TGTGCCAGCAGCATCCCCAATCAGCCCCAGCATTTT	CASSIPNQPQHF
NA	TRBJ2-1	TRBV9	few	TGTGCCAGCAGCGTAGAGGGTTTCGGGAATGAGCAGTTCTTC	CASSVEGFGNEQFF
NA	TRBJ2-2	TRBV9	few	TGTGCCAGCAGCGTACTTCTGGACACCGGGGAGCTGTTTTTT	CASSVLLDTGELFF
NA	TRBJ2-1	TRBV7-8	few	TGTGCCAGCAGCTTGGTCGGACAACCGAGCTCCTACAATGAGCAGTTCTTC	CASSLVGQPSSYNEQFF
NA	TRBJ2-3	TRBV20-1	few	TGCAGTGCCGCCCATGGAGATACGCAGTATTTT	CSAAHGDTQYF
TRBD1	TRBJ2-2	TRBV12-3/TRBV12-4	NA	TGTGCCAGCACCGTCCCGGGACAGGGAGGGGTGAACACCGGGGAGCTGTTTTTT	CASTVPGQGGVNTGELFF
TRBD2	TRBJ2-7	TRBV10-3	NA	TGTGCCATCAGTTTCGCGGGAGGAAACGAGCAGTACTTC	CAISFAGGNEQYF
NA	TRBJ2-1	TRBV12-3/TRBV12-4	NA	TGTGCCAGCAGTTTCGGCGCCCCTGGGAATGAGCAGTTCTTC	CASSFGAPGNEQFF
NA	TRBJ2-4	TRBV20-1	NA	TGCAGTGCTAGAGATCTACGGGGGGCCTTAAACATTCAGTACTTC	CSARDLRGALNIQYF
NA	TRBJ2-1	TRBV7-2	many	TGTGCCGGCCCGGTGCAGATCTCCAACAATGAGCAGTTCTTC	CAGPVQISNNEQFF
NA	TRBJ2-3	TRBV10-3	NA	TGTGCCACTACCGGGCAGGGCGCAGATACGCAGTATTTT	CATTGQGADTQYF
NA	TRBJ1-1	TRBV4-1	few	TGCGCCAGCAGCCAAAAGGTTGCCACTGAAGCTTTCTTT	CASSQKVATEAFF
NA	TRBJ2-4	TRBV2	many	TGTGCCAGCAGTGAAGTTCTGCTAGCATACATTCAGTACTTC	CASSEVLLAYIQYF
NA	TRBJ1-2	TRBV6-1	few	TGTGCCAGCAGTGAAGGAAGGACTTCTAACTATGGCTACACCTTC	CASSEGRTSNYGYTF
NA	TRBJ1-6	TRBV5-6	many	TGTGCCAGCAATAGGTCCCCGACGGGGATGAATTCACCCCTCCACTTT	CASNRSPTGMNSPLHF
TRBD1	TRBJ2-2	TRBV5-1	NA	TGCGCCAGCAGCCCCCTCGGCGGGACAGGGGGCGCAAATACCGGGGAGCTGTTTTTT	CASSPLGGTGGANTGELFF
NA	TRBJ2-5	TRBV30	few	TGTGCCTGGACTGGCCGGGGACTTCTTTTAGAGACCCAGTACTTC	CAWTGRGLLLETQYF
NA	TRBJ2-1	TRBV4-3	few	TGCGCCAGCAGCCAAGATCACGGGAATGAGCAGTTCTTC	CASSQDHGNEQFF
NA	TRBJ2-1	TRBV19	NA	TGTGCCAGTAGTACCCCCGACAGGACTAATGAGCAGTTCTTC	CASSTPDRTNEQFF
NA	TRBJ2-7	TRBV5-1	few	TGCGCCAGCAGCTTGGATGTGGTCGCGAACGAGCAGTACTTC	CASSLDVVANEQYF
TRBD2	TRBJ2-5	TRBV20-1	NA	TGCAGTGTTACGGACTTGCGGGGGATAGAGACCCAGTACTTC	CSVTDLRGIETQYF
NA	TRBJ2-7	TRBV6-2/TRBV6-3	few	TGTGCCAGCAGTTACTCGGTAGCACTACGGTACGAGCAGTACTTC	CASSYSVALRYEQYF
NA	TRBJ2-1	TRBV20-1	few	TGCAGTGCTAGAGATCTAGATCGGCGAGGGATGCATGAGCAGTTCTTC	CSARDLDRRGMHEQFF
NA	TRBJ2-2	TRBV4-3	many	TGCGCCAGCAGCCAAGATTTCGGGGGGAACACCGGGGAGCTGTTTTTT	CASSQDFGGNTGELFF
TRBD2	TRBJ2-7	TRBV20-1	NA	TGCGGGGCCTATGGAGCGGGGGCAAACTACGAGCAGTACTTC	CGAYGAGANYEQYF
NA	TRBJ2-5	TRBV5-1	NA	TGCGCCAGCAGCTGGGATCTACAAGAGACCCAGTACTTC	CASSWDLQETQYF
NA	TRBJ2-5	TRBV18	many	TGTGCCAGCTCACCACCCAACGGAGAGACCCAGTACTTC	CASSPPNGETQYF
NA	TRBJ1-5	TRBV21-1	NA	TGTGCCAGCAGCAAGGGCCCAGGGAACTTTCAGCCCCAGCATTTT	CASSKGPGNFQPQHF
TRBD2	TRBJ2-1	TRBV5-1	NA	TGCGCCAGCAGCGCCCGGACTAGCGGGAGTCCGCGCAATGAGCAGTTCTTC	CASSARTSGSPRNEQFF
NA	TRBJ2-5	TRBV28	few	TGTGCCAGCAGCCTCCCAGAGGGGGTTCAAGAGACCCAGTACTTC	CASSLPEGVQETQYF
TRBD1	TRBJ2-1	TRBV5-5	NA	TGTGCCAGCAGCGTCTCGGACAGGTCCAATGAGCAGTTCTTC	CASSVSDRSNEQFF
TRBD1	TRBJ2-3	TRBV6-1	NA	TGTGCCAGCAGCTCCCCCCAGGGGGCGAAGGGAGATACGCAGTATTTT	CASSSPQGAKGDTQYF
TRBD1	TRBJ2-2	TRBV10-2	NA	TGCGCCAGCAGTCATAACCAGGGGGACGGGAACACCGGGGAGCTGTTTTTT	CASSHNQGDGNTGELFF
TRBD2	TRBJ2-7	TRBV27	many	TGTGCCAGCAGTTTGGACGGGAGGGGATCCTACGAGCAGTACTTC	CASSLDGRGSYEQYF
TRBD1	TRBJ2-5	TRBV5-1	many	TGCGCCAGCAGCGTAGACAGGGTTGAGACCCAGTACTTC	CASSVDRVETQYF
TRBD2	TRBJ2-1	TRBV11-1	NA	TGTGCCAGCAGCTTAGAGGGCCTAGCGGGGGGATCCAACTCACACAATGAGCAGTTCTTC	CASSLEGLAGGSNSHNEQFF
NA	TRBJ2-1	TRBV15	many	TGTGCCACCAGCACGTCCTTTTTGACAACTTACAATGAGCAGTTCTTC	CATSTSFLTTYNEQFF
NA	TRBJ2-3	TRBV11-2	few	TGTGCCAGCAGCTTAGTTCCGGGCCCGGGGGCTGGGACAGATACGCAGTATTTT	CASSLVPGPGAGTDTQYF
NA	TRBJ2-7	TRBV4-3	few	TGCGCCAGCAGCCTCGGTTATAAGTCCGACGAGCAGTACTTC	CASSLGYKSDEQYF
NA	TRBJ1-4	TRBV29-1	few	TGCAGCGTTGAAACACCGGGGGAAAAACTGTTTTTT	CSVETPGEKLFF
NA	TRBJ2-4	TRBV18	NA	TGTGCCAGCTCACCACCGGTCACAGCCAAAAACATTCAGTACTTC	CASSPPVTAKNIQYF